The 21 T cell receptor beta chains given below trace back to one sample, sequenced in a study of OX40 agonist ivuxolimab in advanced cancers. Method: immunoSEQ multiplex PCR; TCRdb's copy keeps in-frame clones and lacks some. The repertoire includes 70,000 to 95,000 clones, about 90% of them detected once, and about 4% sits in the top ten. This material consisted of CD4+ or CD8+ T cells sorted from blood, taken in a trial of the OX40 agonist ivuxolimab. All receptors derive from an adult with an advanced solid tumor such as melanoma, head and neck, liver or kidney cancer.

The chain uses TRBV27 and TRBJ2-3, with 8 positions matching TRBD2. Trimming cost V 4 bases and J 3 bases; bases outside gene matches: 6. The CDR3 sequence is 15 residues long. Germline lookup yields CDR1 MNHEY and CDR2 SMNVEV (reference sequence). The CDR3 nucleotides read TGTGCCAGCAGTTCCCCGGCGGGAGGAACAGATACGCAGTATTTT. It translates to CASSSPAGGTDTQYF.

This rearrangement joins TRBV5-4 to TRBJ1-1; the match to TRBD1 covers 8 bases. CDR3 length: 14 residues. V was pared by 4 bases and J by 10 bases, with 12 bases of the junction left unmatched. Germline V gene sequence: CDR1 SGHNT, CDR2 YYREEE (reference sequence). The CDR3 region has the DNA TGTGCCAGCAGCCTGGAGGACAGGGACCCACCAGCTTTCTTT. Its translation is CASSLEDRDPPAFF.

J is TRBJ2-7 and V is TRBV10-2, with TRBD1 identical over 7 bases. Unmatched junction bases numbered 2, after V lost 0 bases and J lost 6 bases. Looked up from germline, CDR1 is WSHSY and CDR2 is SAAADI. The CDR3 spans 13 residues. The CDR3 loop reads CASSESPGGEQYF. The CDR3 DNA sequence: TGCGCCAGCAGTGAGTCCCCAGGGGGCGAGCAGTACTTC.

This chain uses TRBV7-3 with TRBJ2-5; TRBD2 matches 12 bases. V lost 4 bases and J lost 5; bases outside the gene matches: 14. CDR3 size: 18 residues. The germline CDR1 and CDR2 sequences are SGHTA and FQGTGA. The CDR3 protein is CASSYITLAGGLPETQYF. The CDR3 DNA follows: TGTGCCAGCAGCTATATAACTCTAGCGGGAGGGTTGCCTGAGACCCAGTACTTC. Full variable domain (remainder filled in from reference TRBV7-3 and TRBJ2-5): GAGVSQTPSNKVTEKGKYVELRCDPISGHTALYWYRQSLGQGPEFLIYFQGTGAADDSGLPNDRFFAVRPEGSVSTLKIQRTERGDSAVYLCASSYITLAGGLPETQYFGPGTRLLVL.

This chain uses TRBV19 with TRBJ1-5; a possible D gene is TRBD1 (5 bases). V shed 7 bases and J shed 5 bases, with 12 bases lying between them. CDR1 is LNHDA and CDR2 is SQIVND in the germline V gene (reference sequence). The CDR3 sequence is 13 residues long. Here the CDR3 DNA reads TGTGCCAGTAATCCAGGGACCCATCAGCCCCAGCATTTT. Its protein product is CASNPGTHQPQHF. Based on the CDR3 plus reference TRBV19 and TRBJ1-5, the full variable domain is DGGITQSPKYLFRKEGQNVTLSCEQNLNHDAMYWYRQDPGQGLRLIYYSQIVNDFQKGDIAEGYSVSREKKESFPLTVTSAQKNPTAFYLCASNPGTHQPQHFGDGTRLSIL.

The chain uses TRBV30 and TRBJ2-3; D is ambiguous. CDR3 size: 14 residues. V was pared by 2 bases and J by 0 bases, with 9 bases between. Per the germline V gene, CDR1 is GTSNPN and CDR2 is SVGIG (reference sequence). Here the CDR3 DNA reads TGTGCCTGGAGTATGGGGTTTAGCACAGATACGCAGTATTTT. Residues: CAWSMGFSTDTQYF.

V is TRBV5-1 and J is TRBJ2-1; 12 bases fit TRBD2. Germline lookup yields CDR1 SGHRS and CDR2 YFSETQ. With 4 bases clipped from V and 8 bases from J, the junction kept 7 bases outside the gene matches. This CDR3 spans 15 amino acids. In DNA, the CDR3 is TGCGCCAGCAGCCATCGGACTAGCGGGGCGGATGAGCAGTTCTTC. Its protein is CASSHRTSGADEQFF. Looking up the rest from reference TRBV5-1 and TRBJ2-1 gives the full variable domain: KAGVTQTPRYLIKTRGQQVTLSCSPISGHRSVSWYQQTPGQGLQFLFEYFSETQRNKGNFPGRFSGRQFSNSRSEMNVSTLELGDSALYLCASSHRTSGADEQFFGPGTRLTVL.

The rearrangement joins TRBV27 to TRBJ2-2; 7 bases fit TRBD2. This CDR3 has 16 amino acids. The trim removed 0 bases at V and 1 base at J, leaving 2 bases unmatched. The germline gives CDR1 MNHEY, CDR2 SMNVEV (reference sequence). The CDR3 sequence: CASSLSVAGNTGELFF. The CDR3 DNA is TGTGCCAGCAGTTTATCGGTAGCGGGGAACACCGGGGAGCTGTTTTTT.

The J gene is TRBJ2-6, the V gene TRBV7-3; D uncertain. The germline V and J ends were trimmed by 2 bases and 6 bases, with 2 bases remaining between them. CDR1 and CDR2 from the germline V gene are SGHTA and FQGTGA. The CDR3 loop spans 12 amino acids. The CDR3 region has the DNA TGTGCCAGCAGCTTACCGGCCAACGTCCTGACTTTC. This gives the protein CASSLPANVLTF.

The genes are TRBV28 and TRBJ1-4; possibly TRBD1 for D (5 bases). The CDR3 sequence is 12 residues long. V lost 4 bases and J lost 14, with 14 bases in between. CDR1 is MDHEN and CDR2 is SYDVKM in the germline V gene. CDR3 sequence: CASSSSSGGLFF. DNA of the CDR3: TGTGCCAGCAGTTCCTCCTCCGGGGGGCTGTTTTTT.

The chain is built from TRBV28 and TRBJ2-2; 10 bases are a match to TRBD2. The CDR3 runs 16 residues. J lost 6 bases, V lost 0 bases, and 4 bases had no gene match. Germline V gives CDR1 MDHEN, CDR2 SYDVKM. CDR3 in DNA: TGTGCCAGCAGTTTATGGCTAGCGGGAGCGGCCGGGGAGCTGTTTTTT. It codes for CASSLWLAGAAGELFF.

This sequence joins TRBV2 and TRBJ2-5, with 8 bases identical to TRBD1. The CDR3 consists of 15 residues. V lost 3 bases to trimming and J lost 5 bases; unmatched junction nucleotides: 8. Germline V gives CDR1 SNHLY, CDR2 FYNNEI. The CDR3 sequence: CASSDLGRGLETQYF. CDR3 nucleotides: TGTGCCAGCAGTGATCTTGGCAGGGGGCTCGAGACCCAGTACTTC.

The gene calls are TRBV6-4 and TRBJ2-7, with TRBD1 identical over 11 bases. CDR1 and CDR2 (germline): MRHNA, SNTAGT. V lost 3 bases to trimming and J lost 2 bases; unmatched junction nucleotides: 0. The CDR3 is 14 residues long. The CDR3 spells CASSEGQGAYEQYF. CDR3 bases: TGTGCCAGCAGTGAGGGACAGGGGGCCTACGAGCAGTACTTC.

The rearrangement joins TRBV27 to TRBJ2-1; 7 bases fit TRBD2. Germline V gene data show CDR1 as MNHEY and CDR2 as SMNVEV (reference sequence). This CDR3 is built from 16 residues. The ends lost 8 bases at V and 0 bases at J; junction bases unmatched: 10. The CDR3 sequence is CASSGGGAPSYNEQFF. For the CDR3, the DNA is TGTGCCAGCTCGGGAGGCGGGGCCCCCTCCTACAATGAGCAGTTCTTC.

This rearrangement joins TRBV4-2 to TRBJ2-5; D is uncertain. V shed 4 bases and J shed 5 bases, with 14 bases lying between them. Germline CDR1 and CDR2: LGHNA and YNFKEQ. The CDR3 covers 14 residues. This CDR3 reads CASSPSTLGETQYF. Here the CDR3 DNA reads TGTGCCAGCAGCCCCTCGACTTTAGGGGAGACCCAGTACTTC.

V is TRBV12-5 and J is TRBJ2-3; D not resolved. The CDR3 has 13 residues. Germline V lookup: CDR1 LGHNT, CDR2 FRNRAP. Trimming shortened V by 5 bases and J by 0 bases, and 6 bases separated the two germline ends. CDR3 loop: CASGKPSTDTQYF. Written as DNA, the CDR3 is TGTGCTAGTGGTAAACCTAGCACAGATACGCAGTATTTT.

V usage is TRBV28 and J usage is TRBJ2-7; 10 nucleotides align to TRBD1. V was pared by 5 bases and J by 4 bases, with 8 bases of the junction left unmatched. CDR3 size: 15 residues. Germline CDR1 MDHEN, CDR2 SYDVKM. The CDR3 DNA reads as TGTGCCAGCAGTCCGCCGGGACAGGGGACTTACGAGCAGTACTTC. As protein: CASSPPGQGTYEQYF.

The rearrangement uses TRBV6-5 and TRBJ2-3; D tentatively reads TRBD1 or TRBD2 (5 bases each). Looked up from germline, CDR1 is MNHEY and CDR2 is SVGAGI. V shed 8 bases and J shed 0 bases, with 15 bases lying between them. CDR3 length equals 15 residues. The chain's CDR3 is CASGMGRLSTDTQYF. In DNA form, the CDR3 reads TGTGCCAGCGGGATGGGACGTCTCAGCACAGATACGCAGTATTTT.

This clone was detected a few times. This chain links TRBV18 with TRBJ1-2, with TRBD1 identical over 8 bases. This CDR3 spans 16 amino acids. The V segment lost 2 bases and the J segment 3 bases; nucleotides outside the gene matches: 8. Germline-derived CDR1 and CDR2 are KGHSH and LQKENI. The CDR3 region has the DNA TGTGCCAGCTCACCAAATCCGACAGGGGTTGACTATGGCTACACCTTC. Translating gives CASSPNPTGVDYGYTF.

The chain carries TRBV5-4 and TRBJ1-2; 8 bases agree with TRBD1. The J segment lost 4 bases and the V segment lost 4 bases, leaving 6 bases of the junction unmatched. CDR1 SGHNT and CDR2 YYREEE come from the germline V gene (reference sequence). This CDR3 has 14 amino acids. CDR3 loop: CASSPDRAGYGYTF. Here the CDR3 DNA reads TGTGCCAGCAGCCCGGACAGGGCGGGCTATGGCTACACCTTC.

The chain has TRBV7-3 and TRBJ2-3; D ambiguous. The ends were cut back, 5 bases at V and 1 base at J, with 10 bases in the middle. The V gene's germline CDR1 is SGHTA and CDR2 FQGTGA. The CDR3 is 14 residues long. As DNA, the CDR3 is TGTGCCAGCAGCGATAACTCCGGCACAGATACGCAGTATTTT. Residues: CASSDNSGTDTQYF.